The 15 T cell receptor beta chains listed next were all sequenced from one sample in a study of T cell repertoires in cytomegalovirus infection. TCRdb re-called the reads through MiXCR, storing one row per CDR3 protein. The table lists about 900,000 distinct CDR3 sequences, more than 25% of them singletons, with roughly 13% in the top ten. No cognate antigen is known for these TCRs. Material: cultured CD8+ T cells from PBMCs, obtained from culture after CMV antigen stimulation. The receptors derive from a human donor in good health (CMV status not recorded). Some clones in this sample may be carry-over from other donors' samples.

The chain combines TRBV27 with TRBJ2-1, with 9 bases fitting TRBD2. From germline, CDR1 is MNHEY and CDR2 SMNVEV (reference sequence). This CDR3 region has 15 residues. The V and J ends lost 3 bases and 8 bases, in that order; junction bases with no gene match: 8. The CDR3 spells CASSFGLAGWDEQFF. The CDR3 DNA follows: TGTGCCAGCAGTTTTGGTCTAGCGGGGTGGGATGAGCAGTTCTTC.

The chain is built from TRBV27 and TRBJ1-4; D gene unclear. Trimming removed 1 base at V and 5 bases at J, with 11 bases between. CDR1 and CDR2 from the germline V gene are MNHEY and SMNVEV (reference sequence). This CDR3 has 15 residues. The CDR3 region has the DNA TGTGCCAGCAGTTTATTGGCAATCCCGAATGAAAAACTGTTTTTT. This gives the protein CASSLLAIPNEKLFF.

The rearrangement links TRBV7-9 to TRBJ2-7; D unclear. With 3 bases removed from V and 5 bases from J, the gap between germline ends came to 8 bases. This CDR3 is built from 12 residues. Germline CDR1 is SEHNR and CDR2 is FQNEAQ (reference sequence). The chain's CDR3 is CASSFWSHEQYF. The CDR3, as DNA: TGTGCCAGCAGCTTTTGGTCCCACGAGCAGTACTTC.

V and J are TRBV27 and TRBJ2-7; the D gene is possibly TRBD1 (6 bases). There are 15 residues in the CDR3. Germline CDR1 MNHEY, CDR2 SMNVEV (reference sequence). V was pared by 3 bases and J by 6 bases, with 18 bases between. CDR3 region: CASSFFWQGSSEQYF. The DNA for the CDR3 is TGTGCCAGCAGTTTTTTCTGGCAGGGGTCGAGCGAGCAGTACTTC.

The chain combines TRBV11-2 with TRBJ2-7, with 7 positions matching TRBD1. There are 16 residues in the CDR3. J was trimmed by 0 bases and V by 5 bases; bases with no gene match: 10. Looked up from germline, CDR1 is SGHAT and CDR2 is FQNNGV. CDR3 coding DNA: TGTGCCAGCAGCCATACTACGACAGGGAGCTCCTACGAGCAGTACGTC. It translates to CASSHTTTGSSYEQYV.

The chain employs TRBV7-9 and TRBJ1-1, with 8 bases lining up with TRBD1. CDR3 length: 14 residues. From germline, CDR1 is SEHNR and CDR2 FQNEAQ (reference sequence). The junction had 6 bases not matched to a gene; V was cut back by 3 bases and J by 6 bases. The CDR3 reads CASSFDRGVSEAFF. The CDR3 DNA sequence: TGTGCCAGCAGCTTTGACAGGGGAGTATCTGAAGCTTTCTTT.

V gene TRBV4-1 combines with J gene TRBJ2-1; the match to TRBD1 covers 7 bases. Germline V lookup: CDR1 MGHRA, CDR2 YSYEKL. The length of the CDR3 is 12 residues. J lost 9 bases, V lost 5 bases, and 4 bases had no gene match. This CDR3 reads CASSYDRVEQFF. The CDR3 DNA sequence: TGCGCCAGCAGCTACGACAGGGTTGAGCAGTTCTTC.

The chain uses TRBV19 and TRBJ2-1; D unresolved. The V and J ends lost 5 bases and 9 bases respectively, with 14 bases between them. CDR1 and CDR2 from the germline V gene are LNHDA and SQIVND (reference sequence). This CDR3 has 13 residues. The CDR3 nucleotides are TGTGCCAGTAGTCCGCTCTTGAACGGTGAGCAGTTCTTC. Translated, it gives CASSPLLNGEQFF.

This clonotype was counted ten times or more. The chain has TRBV6-2 or TRBV6-3 and TRBJ2-3; 9 nucleotides match TRBD2. The CDR3 runs 14 residues. CDR1 MNHEY and CDR2 SVGEGT come from the germline V gene. V lost 8 bases to trimming and J lost 5 bases; unmatched junction nucleotides: 8. The CDR3 DNA follows: TGTGCCAGCGGAATAGCGGGGGAGGAAGATACGCAGTATTTT. This encodes CASGIAGEEDTQYF.

The chain is built from TRBV6-1 and TRBJ1-6; 9 positions agree with TRBD1. The germline V gene encodes CDR1 MNHNS and CDR2 SASEGT. This CDR3 spans 13 amino acids. V trimming: 11 bases; J trimming: 7 bases; junction bases outside the gene matches: 6. CDR3 loop: CAVRTGVNSPLHF. CDR3 nucleotides: TGTGCCGTAAGGACAGGGGTGAATTCACCCCTCCACTTT.

This clonotype showed up just a few times. V is TRBV7-6 and J is TRBJ2-3; D gene unclear. The germline V gene has CDR1 SGHVS and CDR2 FNYEAQ. The CDR3 loop spans 10 amino acids. CDR3 sequence (DNA): TGTGCGGGCCCACCAGATACGCAGTATTTT. Encoded protein: CAGPPDTQYF.

With respect to this clonotype: One base away lies a much larger clone, so this may be a sequencing read error. The CDR3 spells CANSTGGVGTEAFF. The DNA for the CDR3 is TGTGCCAACAGTACGGGGGGAGTCGGCACTGAAGCTTTCTTT. J is TRBJ1-1 and V is TRBV6-5; maybe TRBD1 (5 bases). This CDR3 comprises 14 residues. Germline-derived CDR1 and CDR2 are MNHEY and SVGAGI.

This clonotype came up a few times. V and J are TRBV19 and TRBJ2-7; D might be TRBD1 or TRBD2, each matching 5 bases. This CDR3 is built from 14 residues. Germline V gene lookup returns CDR1 LNHDA and CDR2 SQIVND (reference sequence). Trimming left V 7 bases short and J 6 bases short, with 19 bases between. The CDR3 DNA reads as TGTGCCAGTAAGCTGGGGGACGCTCGCCGCGAGCAGTACTTC. Protein product: CASKLGDARREQYF.

The chain employs TRBV7-6 and TRBJ2-1; TRBD2 matches 10 bases. With V trimmed by 5 bases and J by 4 bases, 8 bases remained unmatched. Germline CDR1 and CDR2: SGHVS and FNYEAQ. There are 16 residues in the CDR3. As DNA, the CDR3 is TGTGCCAGCAGCGTCCTAGCGGGGGTTCCGTACAATGAGCAGTTCTTC. Amino acid sequence: CASSVLAGVPYNEQFF.

This clonotype was recorded only once. J is TRBJ1-1 and V is TRBV6-2 or TRBV6-3; no clear D gene. Germline assignment: CDR1 MNHEY and CDR2 SVGEGT. The CDR3 consists of 14 residues. V dropped 2 bases and J dropped 2 bases, with 9 bases sitting between them. The CDR3 region is CASSYKESNTEAFF. As DNA, the CDR3 is TGTGCCAGCAGTTACAAGGAGAGCAACACTGAAGCTTTCTTT.